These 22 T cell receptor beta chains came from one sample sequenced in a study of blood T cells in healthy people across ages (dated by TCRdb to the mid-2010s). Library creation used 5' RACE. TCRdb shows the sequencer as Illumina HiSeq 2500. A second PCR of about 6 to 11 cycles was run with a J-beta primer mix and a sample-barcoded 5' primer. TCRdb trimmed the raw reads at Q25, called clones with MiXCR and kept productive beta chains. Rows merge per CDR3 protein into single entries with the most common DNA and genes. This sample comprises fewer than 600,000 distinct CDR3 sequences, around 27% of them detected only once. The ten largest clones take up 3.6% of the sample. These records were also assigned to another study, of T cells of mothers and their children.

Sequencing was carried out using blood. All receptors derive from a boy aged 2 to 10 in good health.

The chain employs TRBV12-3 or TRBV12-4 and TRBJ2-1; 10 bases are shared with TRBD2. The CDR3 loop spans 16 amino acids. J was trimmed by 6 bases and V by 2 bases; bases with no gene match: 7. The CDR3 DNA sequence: TGTGCCAGCAGTTTATGGCTAGCGGGGGTCTCCAATGAGCAGTTCTTC. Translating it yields CASSLWLAGVSNEQFF.

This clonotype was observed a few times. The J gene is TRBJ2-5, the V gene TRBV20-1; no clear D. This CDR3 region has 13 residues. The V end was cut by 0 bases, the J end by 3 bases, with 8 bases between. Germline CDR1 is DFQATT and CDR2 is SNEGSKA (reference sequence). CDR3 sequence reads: CSARDPSEETQYF. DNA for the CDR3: TGCAGTGCTAGAGATCCCAGCGAAGAGACCCAGTACTTC.

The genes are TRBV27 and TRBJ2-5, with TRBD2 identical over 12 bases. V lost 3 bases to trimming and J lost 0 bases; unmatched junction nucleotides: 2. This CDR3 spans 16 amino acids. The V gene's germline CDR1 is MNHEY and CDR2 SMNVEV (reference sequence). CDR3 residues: CASSLGTSGYQETQYF. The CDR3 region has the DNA TGTGCCAGCAGTTTGGGGACTAGCGGGTACCAAGAGACCCAGTACTTC.

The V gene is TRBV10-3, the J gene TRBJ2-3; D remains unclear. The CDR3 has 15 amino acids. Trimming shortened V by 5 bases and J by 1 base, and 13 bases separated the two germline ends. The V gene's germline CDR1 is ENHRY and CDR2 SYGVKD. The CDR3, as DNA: TGTGCCATCAGTCCCACTGGAAGCGGCACAGATACGCAGTATTTT. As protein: CAISPTGSGTDTQYF.

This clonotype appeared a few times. This chain's CDR3 is CSARYSGKGEQYF. The CDR3 DNA reads TGCAGTGCTAGATACAGCGGGAAGGGCGAGCAGTACTTC. This rearrangement joins TRBV20-1 to TRBJ2-7, with 7 bases lining up with TRBD2. Germline loops: CDR1 DFQATT, CDR2 SNEGSKA (reference sequence). This CDR3 spans 13 amino acids. V was pared by 2 bases and J by 6 bases, with 7 bases of the junction left unmatched.

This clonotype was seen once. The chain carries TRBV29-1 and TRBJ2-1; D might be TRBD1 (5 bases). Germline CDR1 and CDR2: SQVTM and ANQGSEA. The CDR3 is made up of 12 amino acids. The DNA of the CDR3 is TGCAGGGCCGGGCCACAGGTAAATGAGCAGTTCTTC. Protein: CRAGPQVNEQFF.

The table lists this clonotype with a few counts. CDR3 DNA sequence: TGTGCCAGCAGTGAGGAGGGGCAAGAGACCCAGTACTTC. Amino acid sequence: CASSEEGQETQYF. The chain is built from TRBV7-3 and TRBJ2-5, with a weak D call TRBD2 (6 bases). This CDR3 is built from 13 residues. Germline assignment: CDR1 SGHTA and CDR2 FQGTGA. V shed 6 bases and J shed 2 bases, with 10 bases lying between them.

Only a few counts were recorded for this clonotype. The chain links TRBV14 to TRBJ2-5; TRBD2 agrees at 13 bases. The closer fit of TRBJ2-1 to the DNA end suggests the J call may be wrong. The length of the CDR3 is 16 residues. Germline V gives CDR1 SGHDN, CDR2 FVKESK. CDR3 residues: CASSPLLAGGGNEQFF. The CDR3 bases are TGTGCCAGCAGCCCGCTACTAGCGGGAGGGGGCAATGAGCAGTTCTTC.

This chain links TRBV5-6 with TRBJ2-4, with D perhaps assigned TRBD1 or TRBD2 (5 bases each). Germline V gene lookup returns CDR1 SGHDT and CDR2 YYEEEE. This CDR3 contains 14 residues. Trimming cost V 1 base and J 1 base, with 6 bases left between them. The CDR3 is CASSLWGAKNIQYF. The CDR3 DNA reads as TGTGCCAGCAGCTTGTGGGGGGCCAAAAACATTCAGTACTTC.

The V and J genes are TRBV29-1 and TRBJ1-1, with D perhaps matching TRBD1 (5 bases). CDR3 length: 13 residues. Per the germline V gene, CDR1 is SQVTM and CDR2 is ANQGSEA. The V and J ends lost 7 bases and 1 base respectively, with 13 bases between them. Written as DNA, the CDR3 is TGCAGCGCTAGGGACGGTTCGAACACTGAAGCTTTCTTT. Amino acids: CSARDGSNTEAFF.

CDR3 in DNA: TGTGCCAGCAGCCATCCCTTGCGGGCCCACTACGAGCAGTACTTC. Amino acid sequence: CASSHPLRAHYEQYF. The genes are TRBV3-1 and TRBJ2-1; tentatively, D is TRBD2 (5 bases). The J call may be wrong; the DNA end is better matched by TRBJ2-7. Germline V gene lookup returns CDR1 LGHDT and CDR2 YNNKEL (reference sequence). This CDR3 is 15 amino acids long.

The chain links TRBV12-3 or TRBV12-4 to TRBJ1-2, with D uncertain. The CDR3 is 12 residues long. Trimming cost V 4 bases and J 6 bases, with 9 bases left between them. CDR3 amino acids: CASSSGPHGYTF. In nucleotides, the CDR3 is TGTGCCAGCAGTTCCGGTCCCCATGGCTACACCTTC.

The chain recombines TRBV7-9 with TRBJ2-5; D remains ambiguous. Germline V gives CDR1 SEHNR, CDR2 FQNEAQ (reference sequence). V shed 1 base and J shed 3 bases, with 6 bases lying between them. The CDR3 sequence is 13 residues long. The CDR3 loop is CASSLVPKETQYF. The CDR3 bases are TGTGCCAGCAGCTTAGTGCCGAAAGAGACCCAGTACTTC.

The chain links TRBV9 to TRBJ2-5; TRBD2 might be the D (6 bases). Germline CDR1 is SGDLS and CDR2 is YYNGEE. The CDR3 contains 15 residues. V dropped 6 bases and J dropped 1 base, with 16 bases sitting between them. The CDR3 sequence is CASTRVGGAQETQYF. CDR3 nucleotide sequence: TGTGCCAGCACCAGAGTGGGGGGAGCCCAAGAGACCCAGTACTTC.

CDR3 protein: CSVEDLLTGGNEQFF. CDR3 DNA: TGCAGCGTTGAAGATCTTTTGACGGGAGGTAATGAGCAGTTCTTC. The genes are TRBV29-1 and TRBJ2-1; 7 bases are shared with TRBD2. Germline lookup yields CDR1 SQVTM and CDR2 ANQGSEA. After removal of 0 bases from V and 7 bases from J, the junction contained 9 bases not matched to a gene. The CDR3 contains 15 residues.

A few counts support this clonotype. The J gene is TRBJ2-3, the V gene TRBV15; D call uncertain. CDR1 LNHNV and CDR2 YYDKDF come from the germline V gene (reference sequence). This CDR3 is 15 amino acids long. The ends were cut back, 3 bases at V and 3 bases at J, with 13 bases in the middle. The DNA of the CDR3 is TGTGCCACCAGCAGGGGAAGCGCCATAACAGATACGCAGTATTTT. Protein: CATSRGSAITDTQYF. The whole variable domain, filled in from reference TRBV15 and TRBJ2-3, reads DAMVIQNPRYQVTQFGKPVTLSCSQTLNHNVMYWYQQKSSQAPKLLFHYYDKDFNNEADTPDNFQSRRPNTSFCFLDIRSPGLGDTAMYLCATSRGSAITDTQYFGPGTRLTVL.

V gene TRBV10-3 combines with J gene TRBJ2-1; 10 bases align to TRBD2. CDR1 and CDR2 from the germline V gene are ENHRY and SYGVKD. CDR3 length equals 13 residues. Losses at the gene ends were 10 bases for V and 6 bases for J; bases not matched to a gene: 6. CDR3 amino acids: CATELAGGNEQFF. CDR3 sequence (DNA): TGTGCCACCGAATTAGCGGGAGGCAATGAGCAGTTCTTC.

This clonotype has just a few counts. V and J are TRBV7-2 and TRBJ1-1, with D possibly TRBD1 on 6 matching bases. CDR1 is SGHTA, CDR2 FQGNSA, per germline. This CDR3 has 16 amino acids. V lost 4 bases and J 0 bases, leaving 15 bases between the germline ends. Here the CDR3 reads CASSSFGGQMNTEAFF. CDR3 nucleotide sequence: TGTGCCAGCAGCTCCTTCGGGGGACAAATGAACACTGAAGCTTTCTTT.

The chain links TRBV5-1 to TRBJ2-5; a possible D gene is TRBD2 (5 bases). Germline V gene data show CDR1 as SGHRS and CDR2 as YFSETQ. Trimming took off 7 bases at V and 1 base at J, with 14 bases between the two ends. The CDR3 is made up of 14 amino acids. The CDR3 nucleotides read TGCGCCAGCCACCTGGGCGGGTTCCAAGAGACCCAGTACTTC. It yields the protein CASHLGGFQETQYF.

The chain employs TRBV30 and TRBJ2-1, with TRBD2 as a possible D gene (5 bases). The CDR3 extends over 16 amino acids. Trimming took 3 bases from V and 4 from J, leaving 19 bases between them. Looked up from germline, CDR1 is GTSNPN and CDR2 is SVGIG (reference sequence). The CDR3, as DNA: TGTGCCTGGAGAGGGAACGGGGAAGGACGATACAATGAGCAGTTCTTC. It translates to CAWRGNGEGRYNEQFF. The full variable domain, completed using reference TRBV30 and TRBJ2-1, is SQTIHQWPATLVQPVGSPLSLECTVEGTSNPNLYWYRQAAGRGLQLLFYSVGIGQISSEVPQNLSASRPQDRQFILSSKKLLLSDSGFYLCAWRGNGEGRYNEQFFGPGTRLTVL.

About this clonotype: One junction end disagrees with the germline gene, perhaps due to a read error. The CDR3 DNA reads TGTGCCAGCACCGAACCACCGACAGGGAGGATGGAGACCCAGTATTTC. Its protein is CASTEPPTGRMETQYF. The chain employs TRBV25-1 and TRBJ2-1, with D perhaps matching TRBD1 (7 bases). CDR1 is MGHDK and CDR2 is SYGVNS in the germline V gene. This CDR3 has 16 amino acids.

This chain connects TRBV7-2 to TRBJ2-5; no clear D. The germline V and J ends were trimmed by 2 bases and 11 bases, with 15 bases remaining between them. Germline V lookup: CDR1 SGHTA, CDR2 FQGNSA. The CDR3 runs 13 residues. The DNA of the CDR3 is TGTGCCAGCAGCTTAACGCACCCAAGTAAGCAGTACTTC. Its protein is CASSLTHPSKQYF.